This T cell receptor beta chain was found in a study of memory CD4+ T cells and cytomegalovirus serostatus. Comments on this clone: Its antigen remains unidentified.

Overall study results and limits: CMV serostatus prediction reached median AUC approximately 0.95, or 0.91 with US-trained model. The CMV-associated TCR signature appears largely within the CD4+ memory repertoire.

Single viable CD3+CD4+CD8-CD45RO+ cells were sorted as the memory CD4+ T cells. The CDR3 is made up of 15 amino acids. The V gene lost 5 bases and the J gene lost 3 bases, with 16 bases spanning the gap. CDR1 is MGHRA and CDR2 is YSYEKL in the germline V gene. Profiling relied on immunoSEQ multiplex PCR, and the TCRdb table lists in-frame clones only, not all of them. The sample lists 40,000 to 45,000 clones, 76% occurring once. The sample comprised memory CD4+ T cells from blood. The clonotype comes from an adult in good health and CMV-seronegative. This chain joins TRBV4-1 and TRBJ1-2; the D is unclear. The CDR3 DNA reads TGCGCCAGCAGCAGCCTGCAAAGGTCGGACTATGGCTACACCTTC. Translated: CASSSLQRSDYGYTF.